Each of the 9 T cell receptor beta chains below was sequenced from the same sample in a study of response to subunit inactivated influenza vaccine. TCRdb passed the RT-PCR reads through MiXCR, listing each CDR3 protein once. Among roughly 550,000 distinct CDR3 sequences, around 21% were seen once, and the ten largest hold 2.8%. These data were likewise used in another study, on T cells expressing NK-cell markers. That source reports: Synthesis of TCR beta cDNA relied on 5'RACE template switching carrying UMIs.

The source material was CD4+ T cells sorted from PBMCs, sampled 11 to 12 days after vaccination. The source of these receptors is a man aged 45-65 years who received an inactivated influenza vaccine.

This clonotype was observed many times. The V gene is TRBV7-2, the J gene TRBJ2-3, with unresolved D. Trimming cost V 5 bases and J 3 bases, with 9 bases left between them. CDR1 is SGHTA and CDR2 is FQGNSA in the germline V gene. The CDR3 has 13 residues. The CDR3 nucleotides are TGTGCCAGCAGCCGCATCCGGACAGATACGCAGTATTTT. Residues: CASSRIRTDTQYF.

This clonotype was picked up a small number of times. The chain combines TRBV28 with TRBJ2-2, with 8 bases identical to TRBD2. Per germline, CDR1 MDHEN and CDR2 SYDVKM. V dropped 7 bases and J dropped 3; count of bases not matched to a gene: 10. The CDR3 is 16 residues long. CDR3 in DNA: TGTGCCAGCACCCCAAGATCTAGCGGGTACACCGGGGAGCTGTTTTTT. Amino acids: CASTPRSSGYTGELFF.

This rearrangement joins TRBV5-1 to TRBJ2-1; TRBD2 aligns across 7 bases. Germline-derived CDR1 and CDR2 are SGHRS and YFSETQ. The CDR3 covers 14 residues. V was clipped by 2 bases and J by 8 bases; unmatched bases: 7. The CDR3 sequence: CASSLSGEGYEQFF. The DNA for the CDR3 is TGCGCCAGCAGCTTATCCGGGGAGGGCTATGAGCAGTTCTTC.

This clonotype was seen repeatedly, ten times or more. This chain uses TRBV28 with TRBJ2-3; D ambiguous. Germline CDR1 and CDR2: MDHEN and SYDVKM. The ends were cut back, 3 bases at V and 0 bases at J, with 7 bases in the middle. The CDR3 consists of 14 residues. DNA of the CDR3: TGTGCCAGCAGTTTTGGGGTTAGCACAGATACGCAGTATTTT. This translates into CASSFGVSTDTQYF.

This clonotype was observed a handful of times. This chain joins TRBV7-3 and TRBJ2-3; D is ambiguous. Between the trimmed V and J ends, which lost 3 bases and 3 bases, there was a span of 7 bases. In germline, CDR1 is SGHTA, CDR2 FQGTGA. This CDR3 is built from 13 residues. The DNA of the CDR3 is TGTGCCAGCAGCTTTTCGACTACAGATACGCAGTATTTT. Its translation: CASSFSTTDTQYF. Supplemented by reference TRBV7-3 and TRBJ2-3, the full variable domain reads GAGVSQTPSNKVTEKGKYVELRCDPISGHTALYWYRQSLGQGPEFLIYFQGTGAADDSGLPNDRFFAVRPEGSVSTLKIQRTERGDSAVYLCASSFSTTDTQYFGPGTRLTVL.

The rearrangement joins TRBV7-2 to TRBJ2-7; the D is unclear. The ends were cut back, 0 bases at V and 6 bases at J, with 12 bases in the middle. This CDR3 comprises 14 residues. From germline, CDR1 is SGHTA and CDR2 FQGNSA. The CDR3 is CASSLAVAISEQYF. As DNA, the CDR3 is TGTGCCAGCAGCTTAGCGGTGGCTATCTCCGAGCAGTACTTC. The full variable domain, in which reference TRBV7-2 and TRBJ2-7 provide the parts outside the CDR3, is GAGVSQSPSNKVTEKGKDVELRCDPISGHTALYWYRQSLGQGLEFLIYFQGNSAPDKSGLPSDRFSAERTGGSVSTLTIQRTQQEDSAVYLCASSLAVAISEQYFGPGTRLTVT.

This clonotype was observed at least ten times. The rearrangement joins TRBV5-1 to TRBJ1-4, with TRBD1 matching 9 bases. Germline CDR1 is SGHRS and CDR2 is YFSETQ. With 0 bases clipped from V and 3 bases from J, the junction kept 3 bases outside the gene matches. There are 16 residues in the CDR3. The chain's CDR3 is CASSLEQGAANEKLFF. For the CDR3, the DNA is TGCGCCAGCAGCTTGGAACAGGGGGCTGCTAATGAAAAACTGTTTTTT.

This chain joins TRBV7-2 and TRBJ2-7; possible D gene TRBD1, 6 bases. V lost 1 base to trimming and J lost 3 bases, with 13 bases between them. The germline CDR1 and CDR2 sequences are SGHTA and FQGNSA. This CDR3 has 15 amino acids. This chain's CDR3 is CASSLEAGENYEQYF. CDR3 in DNA: TGTGCCAGCAGCTTAGAGGCAGGGGAGAACTACGAGCAGTACTTC.

The chain couples TRBV7-6 to TRBJ1-5; no firm D call. Per the germline V gene, CDR1 is SGHVS and CDR2 is FNYEAQ. This CDR3 is built from 16 residues. V shed 0 bases and J shed 2 bases, with 11 bases lying between them. The DNA of the CDR3 is TGTGCCAGCAGCTTAGCTGGGGTGAGGGGCAATCAGCCCCAGCATTTT. As protein: CASSLAGVRGNQPQHF.